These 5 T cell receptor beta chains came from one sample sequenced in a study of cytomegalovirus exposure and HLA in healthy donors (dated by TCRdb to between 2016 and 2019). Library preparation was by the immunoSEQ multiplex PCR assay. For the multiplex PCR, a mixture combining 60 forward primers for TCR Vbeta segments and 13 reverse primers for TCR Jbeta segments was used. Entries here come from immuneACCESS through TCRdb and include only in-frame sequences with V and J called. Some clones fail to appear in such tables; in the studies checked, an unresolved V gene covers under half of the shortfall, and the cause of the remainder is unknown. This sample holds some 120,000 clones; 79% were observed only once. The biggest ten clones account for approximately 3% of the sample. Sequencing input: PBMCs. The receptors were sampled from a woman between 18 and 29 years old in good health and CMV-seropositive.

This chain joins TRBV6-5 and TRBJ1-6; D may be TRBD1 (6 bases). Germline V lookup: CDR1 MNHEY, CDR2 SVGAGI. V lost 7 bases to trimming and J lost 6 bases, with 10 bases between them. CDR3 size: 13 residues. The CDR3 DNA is TGTGCCAGCACGGACAGTTTTAATTCACCCCTCCACTTT. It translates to CASTDSFNSPLHF.

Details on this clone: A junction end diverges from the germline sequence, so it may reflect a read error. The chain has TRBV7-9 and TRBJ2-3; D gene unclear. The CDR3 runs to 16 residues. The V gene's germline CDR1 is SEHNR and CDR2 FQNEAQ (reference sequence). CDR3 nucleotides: TGTTCCAGCAGCCTCGAGGCCAGCTCTAGCACAGATACGCAGTATTTT. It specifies CSSSLEASSSTDTQYF. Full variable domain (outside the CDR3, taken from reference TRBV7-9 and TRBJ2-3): DTGVSQNPRHKITKRGQNVTFRCDPISEHNRLYWYRQTLGQGPEFLTYFQNEAQLEKSRLLSDRFSAERPKGSFSTLEIQRTEQGDSAMYLCSSSLEASSSTDTQYFGPGTRLTVL.

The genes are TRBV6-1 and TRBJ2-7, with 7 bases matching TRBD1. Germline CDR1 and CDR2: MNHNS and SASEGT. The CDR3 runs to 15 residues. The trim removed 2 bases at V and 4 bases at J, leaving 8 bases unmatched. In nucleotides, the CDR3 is TGTGCCAGCAGTGAATGGGGGACAGAGGGATACGAGCAGTACTTC. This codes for CASSEWGTEGYEQYF.

CDR3 bases: TGTGCCAGCAGCCCGGGGGTAGGGGAAGGGTACGAGCAGTACTTC. This codes for CASSPGVGEGYEQYF. V and J are TRBV11-2 and TRBJ2-7; possibly TRBD2 for D (6 bases). The CDR3 length is 15 residues. In germline, CDR1 is SGHAT, CDR2 FQNNGV. V was clipped by 5 bases and J by 4 bases, with 18 bases between them.

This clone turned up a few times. The CDR3 protein is CASSPVGTRRFF. DNA of the CDR3: TGCGCCAGCAGCCCCGTTGGGACTAGGCGGTTCTTC. The chain is built from TRBV5-1 and TRBJ2-1; TRBD2 aligns across 8 bases. In germline, CDR1 is SGHRS, CDR2 YFSETQ. Trimming took 4 bases from V and 15 from J; bases not matched to a gene: 9. This CDR3 has 12 residues.